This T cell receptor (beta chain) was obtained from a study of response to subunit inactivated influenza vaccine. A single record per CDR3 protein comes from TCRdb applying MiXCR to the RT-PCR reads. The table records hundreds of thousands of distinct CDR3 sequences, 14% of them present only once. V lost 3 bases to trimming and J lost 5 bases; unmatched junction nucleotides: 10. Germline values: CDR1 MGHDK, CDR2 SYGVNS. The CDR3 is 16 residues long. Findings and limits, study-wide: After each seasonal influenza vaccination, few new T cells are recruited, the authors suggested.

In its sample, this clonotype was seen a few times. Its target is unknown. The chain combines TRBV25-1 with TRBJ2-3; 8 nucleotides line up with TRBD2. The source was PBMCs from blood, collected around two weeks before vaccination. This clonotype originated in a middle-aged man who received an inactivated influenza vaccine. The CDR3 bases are TGTGCCAGCAGTGATGAGCGGGAGATTGCACAAGATACGCAGTATTTT. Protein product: CASSDEREIAQDTQYF.